This T cell receptor beta chain was profiled in a study of blood T cell repertoires in COVID-19. Overall study context: Whether acute or convalescent, the COVID-19 samples came from the United States, Italy and Spain. PBMCs, B-cell-depleted T cells, or T cells provided the cDNA or gDNA that made up the material.

Adults between about 18 and 89 years of age took part from about 24 US areas. Recovered status in Cohort 3 required two negative PCRs, clearance, or symptom resolution. Germline trimming cut 2 bases from V and 6 bases from J; bases unmatched to any gene: 11. The CDR3 extends over 16 amino acids. Germline CDR1 and CDR2: MGHRA and YSYEKL. Generated by immunoSEQ multiplex PCR, the TCRdb table keeps only in-frame clones and is missing some. The sample has about 270,000 clones; about 87% are singletons. Sample: PBMCs or T cells enriched from blood (not recorded which). The source of this sequence is a woman in her forties or fifties who had recovered from COVID-19. This sequence joins TRBV4-1 and TRBJ2-7; 9 bases are shared with TRBD2. CDR3 loop: CASSQSGGRALGEQYF. CDR3 nucleotides: TGCGCCAGCAGCCAATCCGGCGGGAGGGCCCTCGGCGAGCAGTACTTC.